Included here is one T cell receptor beta chain sequence, with context. The source of the sample is a study of OX40 agonist ivuxolimab in advanced cancers. Study-level information: Given to patients was ivuxolimab, an agonistic anti-OX40 (CD134) antibody. Patients in the trial were receiving intravenous ivuxolimab every 2 weeks, at doses of 0.01 to 10 mg/kg.

Individuals having autoimmune disease history or systemic immunosuppression were not enrolled. Per the germline V gene, CDR1 is SQVTM and CDR2 is ANQGSEA. V lost 3 bases and J 5 bases, leaving 16 bases between the germline ends. This CDR3 has 14 amino acids. TCRdb keeps only in-frame clones here, not all; method: immunoSEQ multiplex PCR. The table lists about 38,000 clones, approximately 82% of them singletons. Source: CD4+ or CD8+ T cells sorted from blood, taken in a trial of the OX40 agonist ivuxolimab. This chain connects TRBV29-1 to TRBJ1-2; D gene unclear. The TCR sequence derives from an adult with an advanced solid tumor such as melanoma, head and neck, liver or kidney cancer. The CDR3 reads CSVDEAGSSYGYTF. DNA for the CDR3: TGCAGCGTTGACGAGGCGGGGAGCAGTTATGGCTACACCTTC. Looking up the rest from reference TRBV29-1 and TRBJ1-2 gives the full variable domain: SAVISQKPSRDICQRGTSLTIQCQVDSQVTMMFWYRQQPGQSLTLIATANQGSEATYESGFVIDKFPISRPNLTFSTLTVSNMSPEDSSIYLCSVDEAGSSYGYTFGSGTRLTVV.